The 19 T cell receptor beta chains below were found in one sample sequenced in a study of graft-versus-host responses after intestinal transplantation. The antigens these receptors bind are not known. Here immunoSEQ multiplex PCR was the method, and the copy in TCRdb shows in-frame clones only, minus some. In the table there are around 100,000 clones, 90% to 95% of which are singletons. Sequences were derived from unstimulated CD4+ T cells sorted from spleen or lymph node cells, sampled before transplant. The receptors shown here come from a human donor who was the organ donor for an intestinal transplant.

The chain carries TRBV6-1 and TRBJ2-2, with 11 bases that match TRBD1. The V gene end was trimmed by 6 bases and the J gene end by 6 bases; junction bases not matched to a gene: 0. The germline V gene has CDR1 MNHNS and CDR2 SASEGT. This CDR3 is 13 amino acids long. Here the CDR3 DNA reads TGTGCCAGCAGGGGACAGGGGGCCGGGGAGCTGTTTTTT. This translates into CASRGQGAGELFF.

The rearrangement uses TRBV19 and TRBJ2-1, with D unresolved. This CDR3 has 13 amino acids. V was clipped by 6 bases and J by 3 bases, with 9 bases between them. CDR1 LNHDA and CDR2 SQIVND come from the germline V gene (reference sequence). This CDR3 reads CASSLGGYNEQFF. The CDR3 nucleotides read TGTGCCAGTAGCCTAGGTGGCTACAATGAGCAGTTCTTC.

The V gene is TRBV18, the J gene TRBJ1-2, with D perhaps TRBD1 (5 bases). The CDR3 length is 14 residues. With 2 bases removed from V and 0 bases from J, the gap between germline ends came to 7 bases. The V gene's germline CDR1 is KGHSH and CDR2 LQKENI. The CDR3 loop reads CASSPGTSNYGYTF. CDR3 nucleotides: TGTGCCAGCTCACCAGGGACCTCTAACTATGGCTACACCTTC.

The chain links TRBV5-6 to TRBJ1-1; 7 bases agree with TRBD1. V was pared by 3 bases and J by 4 bases, with 0 bases of the junction left unmatched. CDR3 length: 12 amino acids. Germline CDR1 SGHDT, CDR2 YYEEEE. CDR3 residues: CASSYRGTEAFF. CDR3 bases: TGTGCCAGCAGCTACAGGGGCACTGAAGCTTTCTTT.

J is TRBJ2-7 and V is TRBV5-4, with D possibly TRBD1 on 6 matching bases. Trimming left V 4 bases short and J 6 bases short, with 14 bases between. CDR3 length: 13 residues. The germline V gene has CDR1 SGHNT and CDR2 YYREEE (reference sequence). The CDR3 nucleotides read TGTGCCAGCAGCCCTATACAGGGTGCCGAGCAGTACTTC. Translated: CASSPIQGAEQYF. Filled out from reference TRBV5-4 and TRBJ2-7, the complete variable domain reads ETGVTQSPTHLIKTRGQQVTLRCSSQSGHNTVSWYQQALGQGPQFIFQYYREEENGRGNFPPRFSGLQFPNYSSELNVNALELDDSALYLCASSPIQGAEQYFGPGTRLTVT.

V and J are TRBV9 and TRBJ2-1; TRBD2 agrees at 9 bases. The CDR3 totals 15 residues. The germline CDR1 and CDR2 sequences are SGDLS and YYNGEE. With 1 base clipped from V and 1 base from J, the junction kept 0 bases outside the gene matches. CDR3 residues: CASSVTSGSYNEQFF. The CDR3 DNA reads as TGTGCCAGCAGCGTAACTAGCGGGTCCTACAATGAGCAGTTCTTC.

The gene calls are TRBV5-1 and TRBJ2-3, with 11 bases identical to TRBD1. The V and J ends lost 4 bases and 4 bases, in that order; junction bases with no gene match: 8. Germline CDR1 reads SGHRS; CDR2 reads YFSETQ. This CDR3 has 16 amino acids. CDR3 in DNA: TGCGCCAGCAGCACACAACCGGGACAGGGGGCAGATACGCAGTATTTT. Translation: CASSTQPGQGADTQYF.

The rearrangement uses TRBV5-1 and TRBJ2-7, with TRBD1 identical over 9 bases. In germline, CDR1 is SGHRS, CDR2 YFSETQ. V was pared by 0 bases and J by 0 bases, with 1 base of the junction left unmatched. This CDR3 contains 15 residues. This chain's CDR3 is CASSLGGQGSYEQYF. CDR3 in DNA: TGCGCCAGCAGCTTGGGGGGACAGGGCTCCTACGAGCAGTACTTC.

The chain combines TRBV19 with TRBJ2-7; 13 bases are a match to TRBD2. This CDR3 spans 17 amino acids. Losses at the gene ends were 1 base for V and 4 bases for J; bases not matched to a gene: 7. Germline CDR1 and CDR2: LNHDA and SQIVND (reference sequence). The CDR3 reads CASSIGIGLAGEYEQYF. The CDR3 DNA reads TGTGCCAGTAGTATAGGAATCGGACTAGCGGGAGAATACGAGCAGTACTTC.

The chain has TRBV6-1 and TRBJ1-1; 7 nucleotides align to TRBD1. The CDR3 has 15 amino acids. The V segment lost 0 bases and the J segment 10 bases; nucleotides outside the gene matches: 11. CDR1 and CDR2 from the germline V gene are MNHNS and SASEGT. The CDR3 DNA reads as TGTGCCAGCAGTGAAGCTCCAACAGGGGCTCCGGGAGCTTTCTTT. Amino acid sequence: CASSEAPTGAPGAFF.

The V call is TRBV14, the J call TRBJ2-7, with D uncertain. CDR3 length: 12 residues. Germline CDR1 and CDR2: SGHDN and FVKESK. Trimming stripped 2 bases from V and 6 bases from J, with 8 bases between. CDR3 DNA: TGTGCCAGCAGCCAACGAGGTGGCGAGCAGTACTTC. Translated: CASSQRGGEQYF.

Points on this clone: A read error may account for a junction end that differs from germline. The V call is TRBV29-1, the J call TRBJ1-2, with a weak D call TRBD1 (6 bases). This CDR3 comprises 13 residues. Germline V gene lookup returns CDR1 SQVTM and CDR2 ANQGSEA. The CDR3 is CSVGGAANYGCTF. The CDR3 nucleotides read TGCAGCGTTGGGGGGGCGGCTAACTATGGCTGCACCTTC.

The chain has TRBV30 and TRBJ1-1; 10 nucleotides align to TRBD1. The CDR3 totals 15 residues. CDR1 and CDR2 (germline): GTSNPN, SVGIG (reference sequence). V lost 0 bases and J lost 4; bases outside the gene matches: 5. CDR3 sequence reads: CAWSVPRDRGTEAFF. The DNA of the CDR3 is TGTGCCTGGAGTGTACCCCGGGACAGGGGCACTGAAGCTTTCTTT.

V is TRBV6-5 and J is TRBJ1-1, with TRBD1 as a possible D gene (5 bases). This CDR3 is 16 amino acids long. Germline CDR1 reads MNHEY; CDR2 reads SVGAGI. Deletions cut 0 bases from V and 0 bases from J, with 11 bases between. CDR3 coding DNA: TGTGCCAGCAGTTACTCGAGCGCAGGGCTGAACACTGAAGCTTTCTTT. Residues: CASSYSSAGLNTEAFF.

On this clone: Since no conserved phenylalanine or tryptophan closes the CDR3, a read error is the likely cause. It is unclear where the CDR3 begins or ends on the DNA, so no DNA is shown, and the CDR3 is as TCRdb lists it. This chain links TRBV5-4 with TRBJ2-4; the table's D call TRBD2 went unverified against the DNA. From germline, CDR1 is SGHNT and CDR2 YYREEE (reference sequence). The CDR3 is made up of 12 amino acids, end residues included. This CDR3 is CASSQGLAGDVV.

The chain links TRBV7-9 to TRBJ1-4; 9 positions match TRBD1. J lost 4 bases, V lost 1 base, and 4 bases had no gene match. Per the germline V gene, CDR1 is SEHNR and CDR2 is FQNEAQ (reference sequence). CDR3 size: 16 residues. The DNA of the CDR3 is TGTGCCAGCAGCTTAGGGGACAGGGCGATTAATGAAAAACTGTTTTTT. Translation gives CASSLGDRAINEKLFF.

The sample holds a few counts of this clone. The V call is TRBV4-3, the J call TRBJ1-3; D is possibly TRBD1 (5 bases). CDR1 LGHNA and CDR2 YSLEER come from the germline V gene. V was clipped by 0 bases and J by 0 bases, with 15 bases between them. CDR3 length: 18 residues. In DNA form, the CDR3 reads TGCGCCAGCAGCCAAGAATGGCGGGGGTTTAGCTCTGGAAACACCATATATTTT. Its protein is CASSQEWRGFSSGNTIYF.

This clone was observed a single time. The same CDR3 can be traced to other DNA sequences in this sample. The chain joins TRBV4-3 to TRBJ1-2; D may be TRBD1 (5 bases). CDR1 is LGHNA and CDR2 is YSLEER in the germline V gene. Trimming took off 0 bases at V and 5 bases at J, with 7 bases between the two ends. The CDR3 runs to 13 residues. The CDR3 protein is CASSQDRDYGYTF. The CDR3 DNA sequence: TGCGCCAGCAGCCAAGACAGGGATTATGGCTACACCTTC.

The CDR3 nucleotides read TGTGCCAGCAGTTACTCACCCACGACAGGGAACCAGCCCCAGCATTTT. Protein: CASSYSPTTGNQPQHF. This chain links TRBV6-5 with TRBJ1-5; 7 bases are a match to TRBD1. This CDR3 comprises 16 residues. Germline V gene sequence: CDR1 MNHEY, CDR2 SVGAGI. Trimming at V came to 0 bases and at J to 7 bases, leaving 9 bases not matched to a gene.